This entry lists 18 T cell receptor beta chains sequenced from one sample in a study of T-cell reconstitution after alpha-beta-depleted transplantation in children. Preparing the TCRbeta library involved the use of unique molecular identifiers. TCRdb analysed the PCR reads with MiXCR anew, one entry per CDR3 protein. The sample has fewer than 550,000 distinct CDR3 sequences, approximately 10% seen once. Sequencing used PBMCs, mostly from graft donor cells, obtained 180 days after TCRalphabeta/CD19-depleted stem cell transplant. These TCRs come from a female patient aged 2-9 years who had a stem cell transplant for aplastic anemia, so the T cells may come from the graft donor.

The CDR3 loop reads CASSLSAGVSEQFF. The DNA for the CDR3 is TGTGCCAGCAGTCTCTCGGCGGGAGTCAGTGAGCAGTTCTTC. The chain carries TRBV27 and TRBJ2-1, with 7 bases aligning to TRBD2. The V and J ends lost 5 bases and 9 bases, in that order; junction bases with no gene match: 10. The CDR3 extends over 14 amino acids. Germline lookup yields CDR1 MNHEY and CDR2 SMNVEV (reference sequence).

This rearrangement joins TRBV18 to TRBJ1-5; D is ambiguous. Trimming pared 3 bases from V and 6 bases from J, leaving 18 bases between. Germline-derived CDR1 and CDR2 are KGHSH and LQKENI. The CDR3 spans 16 residues. Here the CDR3 reads CASSPAALMGGQPQHF. DNA for the CDR3: TGTGCCAGCTCACCCGCAGCCCTAATGGGCGGTCAGCCCCAGCATTTT. Full variable domain (missing parts from reference TRBV18 and TRBJ1-5): NAGVMQNPRHLVRRRGQEARLRCSPMKGHSHVYWYRQLPEEGLKFMVYLQKENIIDESGMPKERFSAEFPKEGPSILRIQQVVRGDSAAYFCASSPAALMGGQPQHFGDGTRLSIL.

This clonotype occurred a few times. V gene TRBV9 combines with J gene TRBJ2-7, with D perhaps given as TRBD1 or TRBD2 (5 bases each). This CDR3 is 16 amino acids long. The germline V and J ends were trimmed by 4 bases and 0 bases, with 17 bases remaining between them. Germline values: CDR1 SGDLS, CDR2 YYNGEE. The CDR3 region has the DNA TGTGCCAGCAGCATCCAGGTAGAGGGGAACTCCTACGAGCAGTACTTC. Protein product: CASSIQVEGNSYEQYF.

This clonotype has a handful of counts. The genes are TRBV10-3 and TRBJ2-1; 9 positions match TRBD2. This CDR3 has 14 residues. The junction had 9 bases not matched to a gene; V was cut back by 9 bases and J by 6 bases. Per the germline V gene, CDR1 is ENHRY and CDR2 is SYGVKD. CDR3 sequence reads: CAISAGGRGNEQFF. CDR3 nucleotides: TGTGCCATTTCAGCGGGAGGTCGGGGCAATGAGCAGTTCTTC.

The genes are TRBV29-1 and TRBJ2-5, with a possible D match to TRBD2 (6 bases). The V end lost 4 bases, the J end lost 5 bases, and 8 bases lay between the germline ends. Per germline, CDR1 SQVTM and CDR2 ANQGSEA. This CDR3 comprises 11 residues. The CDR3 region has the DNA TGCAGCGTTGGCGGGGTCGAGACCCAGTACTTC. It translates to CSVGGVETQYF.

This clonotype has more than one count but fewer than ten. The chain has TRBV5-1 and TRBJ1-2, with D maybe TRBD1 (6 bases). The length of the CDR3 is 13 residues. V lost 5 bases to trimming and J lost 8 bases, with 16 bases between them. Germline CDR1 SGHRS, CDR2 YFSETQ. CDR3 in amino acids: CASRQTGTRGYTF. Written as DNA, the CDR3 is TGCGCCAGCAGGCAGACAGGAACGAGAGGCTACACCTTC.

This clonotype occurred many times. This chain joins TRBV2 and TRBJ2-7, with D possibly called TRBD1 or TRBD2 (5 bases each). The germline CDR1 and CDR2 sequences are SNHLY and FYNNEI. V dropped 3 bases and J dropped 3 bases, with 9 bases sitting between them. The CDR3 runs to 13 residues. The DNA for the CDR3 is TGTGCCAGCAGTGAGGGACCCTTCTACGAGCAGTACGTC. Amino acids: CASSEGPFYEQYV.

This clonotype has just a few counts. The chain carries TRBV28 and TRBJ1-2, with D hard to call. The germline V gene has CDR1 MDHEN and CDR2 SYDVKM. This CDR3 is 12 amino acids long. V was trimmed by 3 bases and J by 2 bases, leaving 4 bases between them. The CDR3 protein is CASSFDNYGYTF. The DNA of the CDR3 is TGTGCCAGCAGTTTCGACAACTATGGCTACACCTTC.

This clonotype was recorded at least ten times. As DNA, the CDR3 is TGTGCCAGCAGTGAAGAGTTGACCTACAATGAGCAGTTCTTC. This sequence encodes CASSEELTYNEQFF. V usage is TRBV6-4 and J usage is TRBJ2-1; D unresolved. Trimming removed 3 bases from V and 2 bases from J, with 8 bases in between. Germline V gene data show CDR1 as MRHNA and CDR2 as SNTAGT. The CDR3 has 14 residues.

The chain has TRBV12-3 or TRBV12-4 and TRBJ1-5, with D hard to call. This CDR3 spans 15 amino acids. Deletions cut 4 bases from V and 2 bases from J, with 12 bases between. The CDR3 reads CASSSRGLGNQPQHF. CDR3 DNA: TGTGCCAGCAGTTCCCGAGGGCTGGGCAATCAGCCCCAGCATTTT.

The chain links TRBV27 to TRBJ2-1; D not certain. Germline V gives CDR1 MNHEY, CDR2 SMNVEV (reference sequence). V dropped 6 bases and J dropped 6 bases, with 15 bases sitting between them. The CDR3 is 14 residues long. The CDR3 DNA follows: TGTGCCAGCAGGTCGTTTTTGACGCTCAATGAGCAGTTCTTC. This sequence encodes CASRSFLTLNEQFF.

The genes are TRBV24-1 and TRBJ2-1; 9 bases map to TRBD2. The CDR3 loop spans 17 amino acids. The germline gives CDR1 KGHDR, CDR2 SFDVKD. Trimming took 1 base from V and 8 from J; bases not matched to a gene: 11. DNA for the CDR3: TGTGCCACCAGTGATTTCTCCGGCGGGAGGGCCAGACATGAGCAGTTCTTC. It yields the protein CATSDFSGGRARHEQFF.

This clonotype was observed a few times. The V gene is TRBV6-2 or TRBV6-3, the J gene TRBJ2-1; 14 nucleotides match TRBD2. The length of the CDR3 is 19 residues. In germline, CDR1 is MNHEY, CDR2 SVGEGT. The V gene end was trimmed by 5 bases and the J gene end by 8 bases; junction bases not matched to a gene: 17. CDR3 sequence: CASSLISPTTSGRGDEQFF. The CDR3 DNA reads as TGTGCCAGCAGTCTAATAAGCCCCACGACTAGCGGGAGGGGCGATGAGCAGTTCTTC.

The table lists this clonotype with a few counts. The chain recombines TRBV6-1 with TRBJ1-3; D is unresolved. CDR1 and CDR2 (germline): MNHNS, SASEGT. Between the trimmed V and J ends, which lost 6 bases and 0 bases, there was a span of 18 bases. The CDR3 has 17 amino acids. CDR3 in DNA: TGTGCCAGCAGCGACTTCCACAGTCTACTCTCTGGAAACACCATATATTTT. Residues: CASSDFHSLLSGNTIYF.

This clonotype was picked up many times. This chain uses TRBV15 with TRBJ2-5; D is perhaps TRBD2 (6 bases). Germline assignment: CDR1 LNHNV and CDR2 YYDKDF (reference sequence). The V gene lost 6 bases and the J gene lost 5 bases, with 22 bases spanning the gap. This CDR3 has 16 amino acids. The CDR3, as DNA: TGTGCCACCAGTCCTTCAACAGCGGGCCGATGGGAGACCCAGTACTTC. Amino acids: CATSPSTAGRWETQYF.

This clonotype occurred a few times. The chain is built from TRBV7-8 and TRBJ1-2; no reliable D call. The CDR3 spans 15 residues. CDR1 is SGHVS, CDR2 FQNEAQ, per germline. The ends were cut back, 5 bases at V and 2 bases at J, with 15 bases in the middle. CDR3 region: CASSRTDTPNYGYTF. The CDR3 nucleotides are TGTGCCAGCAGCAGGACCGATACTCCCAACTATGGCTACACCTTC.

The sample holds a few counts of this clonotype. The V and J genes are TRBV10-3 and TRBJ2-7; TRBD1 matches at 7 bases. The CDR3 is made up of 17 amino acids. Trimming at V came to 5 bases and at J to 0 bases, leaving 13 bases not matched to a gene. Germline CDR1 reads ENHRY; CDR2 reads SYGVKD. CDR3 in DNA: TGTGCCATCAGTAAAGGGACAGACCCCTTGAGCTCCTACGAGCAGTACGTC. Translation gives CAISKGTDPLSSYEQYV.

This clonotype was seen a few times. The chain combines TRBV6-1 with TRBJ2-1, with D uncertain. This CDR3 contains 16 residues. The germline V and J ends were trimmed by 6 bases and 0 bases, with 15 bases remaining between them. Germline values: CDR1 MNHNS, CDR2 SASEGT. The CDR3 DNA follows: TGTGCCAGCAGAGGTAGAGAGCCCCACTCCTACAATGAGCAGTTCTTC. Residues: CASRGREPHSYNEQFF.